The 6 T cell receptor beta chains listed next were all sequenced from one sample in a study of radiotherapy plus CTLA-4 blockade in lung cancer. Assay used: immunoSEQ multiplex PCR; TCRdb lists only in-frame clones, some missing. In the table there are around 100,000 clones, 81% of which are singletons. Sequences were derived from peripheral blood, sampled from a patient treated with radiotherapy plus ipilimumab. These TCRs come from a human donor with non-small cell lung cancer that progressed on radiotherapy plus ipilimumab. Some clones in this sample may be carry-over from other donors' samples.

This chain connects TRBV7-9 to TRBJ1-1, with D unclear. CDR1 and CDR2 (germline): SEHNR, FQNEAQ (reference sequence). Trimming left V 2 bases short and J 1 base short, with 5 bases between. This CDR3 comprises 13 residues. CDR3: CASSLSANTEAFF. CDR3 nucleotide sequence: TGTGCCAGCAGCTTATCAGCGAACACTGAAGCTTTCTTT.

This clone occurred many times. The chain links TRBV7-3 to TRBJ2-2, with 7 bases matching TRBD1. There are 15 residues in the CDR3. Looked up from germline, CDR1 is SGHTA and CDR2 is FQGTGA. V lost 5 bases to trimming and J lost 4 bases; unmatched junction nucleotides: 7. Here the CDR3 reads CASSTRQGTTGELFF. For the CDR3, the DNA is TGTGCCAGCAGCACCCGACAGGGTACCACCGGGGAGCTGTTTTTT.

The rearrangement links TRBV29-1 to TRBJ2-2; the D gene could be TRBD1 or TRBD2 (6 bases each). Looked up from germline, CDR1 is SQVTM and CDR2 is ANQGSEA. This CDR3 spans 13 amino acids. V was pared by 7 bases and J by 2 bases, with 11 bases between. CDR3 in DNA: TGCAGCGGAGGGGGGAGTAACACCGGGGAGCTGTTTTTT. The encoded protein is CSGGGSNTGELFF.

The CDR3 sequence is CASSLGQTQETQYF. Here the CDR3 DNA reads TGCGCCAGCAGCTTGGGACAGACCCAAGAGACCCAGTACTTC. The rearrangement joins TRBV5-1 to TRBJ2-5, with D tentatively TRBD1 (5 bases). Germline values: CDR1 SGHRS, CDR2 YFSETQ. This CDR3 has 14 amino acids. The V end lost 0 bases, the J end lost 1 base, and 7 bases lay between the germline ends.

The chain couples TRBV4-3 to TRBJ1-3; D is perhaps TRBD1 (6 bases). V lost 4 bases, J lost 4 bases, and 14 bases lay in between. The CDR3 extends over 15 amino acids. In germline, CDR1 is LGHNA, CDR2 YSLEER. In nucleotides, the CDR3 is TGCGCCAGCAGCCGAACAGGGAAGGGCGGAAACACCATATATTTT. It is translated as CASSRTGKGGNTIYF.

This sequence joins TRBV21-1 and TRBJ1-1; TRBD1, the table's D call, was not compared with the DNA. TRBV21-1 is given as a pseudogene. The CDR3 is 14 amino acids. The CDR3, as DNA: TGTGCCACCGAAGATCTAACAGGTCACACTGAAGCTTTCTTT. Its translation is CATEDLTGHTEAFF.